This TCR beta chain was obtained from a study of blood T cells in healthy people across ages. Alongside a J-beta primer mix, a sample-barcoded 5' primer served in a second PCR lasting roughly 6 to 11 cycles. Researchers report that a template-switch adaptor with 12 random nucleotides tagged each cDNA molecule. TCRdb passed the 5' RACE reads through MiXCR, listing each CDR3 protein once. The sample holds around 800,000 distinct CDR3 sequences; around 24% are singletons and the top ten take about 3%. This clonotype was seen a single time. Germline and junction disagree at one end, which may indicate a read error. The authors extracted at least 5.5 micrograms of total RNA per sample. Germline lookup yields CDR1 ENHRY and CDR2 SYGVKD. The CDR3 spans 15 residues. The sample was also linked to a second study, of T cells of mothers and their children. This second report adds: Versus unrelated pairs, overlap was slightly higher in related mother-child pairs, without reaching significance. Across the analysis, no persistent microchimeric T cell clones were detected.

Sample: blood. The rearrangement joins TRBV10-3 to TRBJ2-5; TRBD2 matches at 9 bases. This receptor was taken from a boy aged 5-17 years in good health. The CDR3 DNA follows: TGTGCCACCAGTCCCGCGGGGGGGCCAGGGGAGACCCAGTACTTC. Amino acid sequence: CATSPAGGPGETQYF.